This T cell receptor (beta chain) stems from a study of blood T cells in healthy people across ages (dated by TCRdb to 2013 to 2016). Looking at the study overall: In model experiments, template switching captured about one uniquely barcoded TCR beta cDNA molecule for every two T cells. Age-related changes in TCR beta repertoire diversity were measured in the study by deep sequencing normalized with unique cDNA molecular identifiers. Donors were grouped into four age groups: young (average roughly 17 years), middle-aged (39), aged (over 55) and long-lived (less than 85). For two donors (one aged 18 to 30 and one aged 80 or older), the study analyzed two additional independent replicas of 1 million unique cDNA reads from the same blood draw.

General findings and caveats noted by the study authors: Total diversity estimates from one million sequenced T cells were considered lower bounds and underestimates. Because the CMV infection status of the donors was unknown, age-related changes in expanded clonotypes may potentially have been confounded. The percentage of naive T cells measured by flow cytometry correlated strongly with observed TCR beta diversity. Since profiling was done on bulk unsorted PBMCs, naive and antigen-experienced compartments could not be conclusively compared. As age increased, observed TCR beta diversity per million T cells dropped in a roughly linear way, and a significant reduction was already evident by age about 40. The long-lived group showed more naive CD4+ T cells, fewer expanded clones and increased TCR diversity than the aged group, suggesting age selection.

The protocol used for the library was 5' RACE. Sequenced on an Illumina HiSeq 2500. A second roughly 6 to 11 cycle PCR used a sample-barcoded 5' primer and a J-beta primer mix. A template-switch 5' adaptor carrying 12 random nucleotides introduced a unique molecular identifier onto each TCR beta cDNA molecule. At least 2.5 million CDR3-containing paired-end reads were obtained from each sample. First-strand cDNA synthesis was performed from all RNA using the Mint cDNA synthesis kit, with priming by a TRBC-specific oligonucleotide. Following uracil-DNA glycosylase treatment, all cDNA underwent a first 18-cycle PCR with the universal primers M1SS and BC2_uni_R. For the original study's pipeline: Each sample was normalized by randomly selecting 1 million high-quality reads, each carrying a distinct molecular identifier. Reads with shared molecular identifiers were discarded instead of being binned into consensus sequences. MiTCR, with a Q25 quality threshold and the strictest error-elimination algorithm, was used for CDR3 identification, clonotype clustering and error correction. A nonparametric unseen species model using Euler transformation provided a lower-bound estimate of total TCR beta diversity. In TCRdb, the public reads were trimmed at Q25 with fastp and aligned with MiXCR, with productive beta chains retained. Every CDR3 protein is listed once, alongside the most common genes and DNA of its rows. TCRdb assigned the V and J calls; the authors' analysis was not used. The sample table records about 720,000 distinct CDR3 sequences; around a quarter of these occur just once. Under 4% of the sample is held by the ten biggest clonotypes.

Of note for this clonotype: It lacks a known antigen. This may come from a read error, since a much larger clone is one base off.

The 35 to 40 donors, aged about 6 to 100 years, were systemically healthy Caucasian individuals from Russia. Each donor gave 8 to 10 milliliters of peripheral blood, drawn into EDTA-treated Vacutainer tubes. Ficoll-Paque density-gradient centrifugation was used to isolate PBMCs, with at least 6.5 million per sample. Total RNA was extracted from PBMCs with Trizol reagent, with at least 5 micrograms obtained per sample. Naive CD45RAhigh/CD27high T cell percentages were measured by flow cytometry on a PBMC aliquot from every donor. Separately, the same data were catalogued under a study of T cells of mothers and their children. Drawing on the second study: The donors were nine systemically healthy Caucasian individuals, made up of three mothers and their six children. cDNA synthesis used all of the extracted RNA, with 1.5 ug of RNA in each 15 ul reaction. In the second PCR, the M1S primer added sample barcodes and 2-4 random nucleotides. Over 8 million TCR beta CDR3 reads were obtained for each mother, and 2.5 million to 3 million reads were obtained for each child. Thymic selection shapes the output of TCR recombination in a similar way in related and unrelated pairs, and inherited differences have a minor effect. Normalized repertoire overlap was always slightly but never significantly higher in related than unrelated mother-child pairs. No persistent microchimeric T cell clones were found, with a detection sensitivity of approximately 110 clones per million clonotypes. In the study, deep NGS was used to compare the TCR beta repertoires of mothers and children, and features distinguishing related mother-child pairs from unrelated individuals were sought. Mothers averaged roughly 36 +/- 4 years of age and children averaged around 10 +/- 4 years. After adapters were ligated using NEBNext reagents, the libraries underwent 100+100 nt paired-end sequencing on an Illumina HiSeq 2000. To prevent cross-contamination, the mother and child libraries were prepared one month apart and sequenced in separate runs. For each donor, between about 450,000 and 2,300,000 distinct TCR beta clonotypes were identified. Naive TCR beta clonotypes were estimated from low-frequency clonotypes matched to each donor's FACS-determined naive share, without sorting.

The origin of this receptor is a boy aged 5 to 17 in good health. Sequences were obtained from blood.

The bases are TGCAGTGCTCCCACCGGTGGCGCTTTTAGCACAGATATGCAGTATTTT. The translation is CSAPTGGAFSTDMQYF. The V gene is TRBV20-1 and the J gene is TRBJ2-3, with the D gene call left open. The germline V gene (reference sequence) sets CDR1 to DFQATT and CDR2 to SNEGSKA. From its cysteine to its phenylalanine, the CDR3 spans 16 amino acids. The only DNA kept is the CDR3, 48 bases in frame from the first base.